The 30 T cell receptor beta chains below all came from one sample that was sequenced in a study of CD8+CD57+ T cells in acquired aplastic anemia. It was genomic DNA that served as the template for profiling TCR beta VDJ and CDR3. MiXCR, run by TCRdb on the reads, gives a single entry per CDR3 protein. The sample shows roughly 420,000 distinct CDR3 sequences, 55% to 70% of them seen only once. The sample taken for sequencing was sorted CD4+, CD8+, or CD8+CD57+ T cells (not recorded which) from PBMCs. These receptors were obtained from a human donor in good health, serving as a control.

There are many counts of this clonotype. The genes are TRBV7-9 and TRBJ1-1, with unresolved D. The CDR3 totals 13 residues. The germline gives CDR1 SEHNR, CDR2 FQNEAQ (reference sequence). V lost 5 bases and J 2 bases, leaving 9 bases between the germline ends. Here the CDR3 DNA reads TGTGCCAGCAGCCGGACGGCTAACACTGAAGCTTTCTTT. This codes for CASSRTANTEAFF.

The gene calls are TRBV15 and TRBJ2-7, with 8 bases matching TRBD1. CDR1 LNHNV and CDR2 YYDKDF come from the germline V gene (reference sequence). The junction had 4 bases not matched to a gene; V was cut back by 2 bases and J by 4 bases. This CDR3 is 14 amino acids long. Here the CDR3 DNA reads TGTGCCACCAGCAGACAGGGGGCACGGTACGAGCAGTACTTC. This translates into CATSRQGARYEQYF.

This chain connects TRBV19 to TRBJ2-1, with 9 bases matching TRBD2. CDR1 and CDR2 from the germline V gene are LNHDA and SQIVND (reference sequence). CDR3 length: 15 residues. With 5 bases clipped from V and 0 bases from J, the junction kept 2 bases outside the gene matches. This chain's CDR3 is CASSVSGSSYNEQFF. CDR3 coding DNA: TGTGCCAGTAGTGTTAGCGGGAGCTCCTACAATGAGCAGTTCTTC.

The V call is TRBV29-1, the J call TRBJ2-2, with TRBD2 matching 14 bases. Looked up from germline, CDR1 is SQVTM and CDR2 is ANQGSEA. After removal of 6 bases from V and 2 bases from J, the junction contained 5 bases not matched to a gene. This CDR3 is 16 amino acids long. The CDR3 DNA follows: TGCAGCGTCGGGACTAGCGGGGGACTTAACACCGGGGAGCTGTTTTTT. It translates to CSVGTSGGLNTGELFF.

This clonotype was detected ten times or more. This chain links TRBV18 with TRBJ1-1; D gene ambiguous. CDR1 and CDR2 from the germline V gene are KGHSH and LQKENI. This CDR3 has 13 amino acids. V was cut by 3 bases and J by 1 base, with 6 bases left in between. The CDR3 bases are TGTGCCAGCTCACCCGAACGGAACACTGAAGCTTTCTTT. It yields the protein CASSPERNTEAFF.

This clonotype was found many times. V gene TRBV7-2 combines with J gene TRBJ1-2; TRBD1 is a possible D gene (5 bases). CDR1 is SGHTA and CDR2 is FQGNSA in the germline V gene. The CDR3 length is 12 residues. Trimming shortened V by 3 bases and J by 7 bases, and 9 bases separated the two germline ends. The CDR3 bases are TGTGCCAGCAGCTTCCCAGGGTTTGGCTACACCTTC. Its protein product is CASSFPGFGYTF.

The CDR3 region has the DNA TGCAGCGTTTACCAGGTGGATGGCTACACCTTC. This sequence encodes CSVYQVDGYTF. The chain recombines TRBV29-1 with TRBJ1-2; D is uncertain. V was cut by 5 bases and J by 6 bases, with 10 bases left in between. The germline V gene encodes CDR1 SQVTM and CDR2 ANQGSEA. The CDR3 length is 11 residues. The variable domain in full, completed from reference TRBV29-1 and TRBJ1-2, reads SAVISQKPSRDICQRGTSLTIQCQVDSQVTMMFWYRQQPGQSLTLIATANQGSEATYESGFVIDKFPISRPNLTFSTLTVSNMSPEDSSIYLCSVYQVDGYTFGSGTRLTVV.

On this clonotype: Compared with germline, one end of the junction differs, possibly owing to a read error. This sequence joins TRBV7-9 and TRBJ2-5; TRBD2 aligns across 8 bases. Germline V CDR1 and CDR2: SEHNR, FQNEAQ (reference sequence). The CDR3 loop spans 16 amino acids. The CDR3 loop is CASSLVASGGEETQYF. The DNA of the CDR3 is TGTGCCAGCAGCTTGGTCGCCAGCGGGGGAGAAGAGACACAGTACTTC.

With regard to this clonotype: One end of the junction does not line up with germline, which may come from a read error. J is TRBJ1-1 and V is TRBV7-2, with a tentative D call TRBD1 (5 bases). This CDR3 region has 14 residues. Germline values: CDR1 SGHTA, CDR2 FQGNSA. Here the CDR3 DNA reads TGTGCCACCAGCATATGGACGGGACACACTGAAGCTTTCTTT. This codes for CATSIWTGHTEAFF. Full variable domain (missing parts from reference TRBV7-2 and TRBJ1-1): GAGVSQSPSNKVTEKGKDVELRCDPISGHTALYWYRQSLGQGLEFLIYFQGNSAPDKSGLPSDRFSAERTGGSVSTLTIQRTQQEDSAVYLCATSIWTGHTEAFFGQGTRLTVV.

Comments on this clonotype: The junction departs from germline at one end; a sequencing error may be responsible. The genes are TRBV7-2 and TRBJ1-5; 7 bases fit TRBD1. The V gene's germline CDR1 is SGHTA and CDR2 FQGNSA. There are 14 residues in the CDR3. CDR3 DNA sequence: TGTGCCAGCAGCCTCCGGACAGGCAATTCACCCCAGCACTTT. Its protein product is CASSLRTGNSPQHF.

As regards this clonotype: One junction end disagrees with the germline gene, perhaps due to a read error. The CDR3 DNA reads as TGTGCCAGCACCTTGGGGCGGTTCACTGAAGCTTTCTTT. This gives the protein CASTLGRFTEAFF. The chain recombines TRBV5-6 with TRBJ1-1, with D perhaps matching TRBD1 (5 bases). This CDR3 region has 13 residues. Looked up from germline, CDR1 is SGHDT and CDR2 is YYEEEE. Full variable domain (outside the CDR3, taken from reference TRBV5-6 and TRBJ1-1): DAGVTQSPTHLIKTRGQQVTLRCSPKSGHDTVSWYQQALGQGPQFIFQYYEEEERQRGNFPDRFSGHQFPNYSSELNVNALLLGDSALYLCASTLGRFTEAFFGQGTRLTVV.

The chain is built from TRBV12-3 or TRBV12-4 and TRBJ2-5; no clear D. The CDR3 length is 12 residues. Trimming removed 3 bases from V and 4 bases from J, with 6 bases in between. The CDR3 region has the DNA TGTGCCAGCAGTTTTTGGGGAGAGACCCAGTACTTC. This translates into CASSFWGETQYF.

This clonotype was seen only once. CDR3 residues: CASSRLVITYNEHF. CDR3 nucleotide sequence: TGTGCCAGCAGCCGGCTAGTTATCACCTACAATGAGCATTTT. The gene calls are TRBV14 and TRBJ1-5; D is unresolved. Germline assignment: CDR1 SGHDN and CDR2 FVKESK. CDR3 length equals 14 residues. Trimming removed 4 bases at V and 14 bases at J, with 21 bases between.

This clonotype was recorded only once. The chain couples TRBV20-1 to TRBJ1-2; 11 bases line up with TRBD1. The length of the CDR3 is 14 residues. V shed 3 bases and J 6 bases; nucleotides not matched to a gene: 6. Per the germline V gene, CDR1 is DFQATT and CDR2 is SNEGSKA (reference sequence). Written as DNA, the CDR3 is TGCAGTGCTAGGGGAGGACAGGGGGCAGATGGCTACACCTTC. Translated: CSARGGQGADGYTF.

The V call is TRBV20-1, the J call TRBJ1-2; D is uncertain. The length of the CDR3 is 13 residues. Germline V lookup: CDR1 DFQATT, CDR2 SNEGSKA (reference sequence). V was pared by 0 bases and J by 4 bases, with 9 bases between. The CDR3: CSARDGSPYGYTF. The CDR3 DNA reads TGCAGTGCTAGAGATGGCAGTCCCTATGGCTACACCTTC.

The gene calls are TRBV29-1 and TRBJ1-2; TRBD1 matches at 8 bases. The J segment lost 7 bases and the V segment lost 6 bases, leaving 10 bases of the junction unmatched. The CDR3 has 13 residues. CDR1 and CDR2 from the germline V gene are SQVTM and ANQGSEA. The CDR3 spells CSVTTGAVGGYTF. The CDR3 nucleotides are TGCAGCGTCACGACAGGGGCGGTCGGTGGCTACACCTTC.

Concerning this clonotype: The junction and the germline gene differ at one end; a read error may be behind it. V gene TRBV7-2 combines with J gene TRBJ1-6; no clear D. CDR3 size: 12 residues. Germline CDR1 SGHTA, CDR2 FQGNSA. The CDR3 bases are TGTGCCAGCAGCTTGGCCCTTGAATCAAGCTATTTT. It translates to CASSLALESSYF.

This clonotype has at least ten counts. The rearrangement links TRBV20-1 to TRBJ2-1; 11 nucleotides agree with TRBD2. This CDR3 is built from 11 residues. V shed 5 bases, J shed 9 bases, and the junction held 0 bases outside the gene matches. Per germline, CDR1 DFQATT and CDR2 SNEGSKA (reference sequence). CDR3 region: CSAGTSGEQFF. The CDR3 region has the DNA TGCAGTGCTGGGACTAGCGGTGAGCAGTTCTTC.

This rearrangement joins TRBV5-1 to TRBJ2-3, with D maybe TRBD1 (6 bases). The CDR3 has 15 residues. Trimming left V 3 bases short and J 4 bases short, with 15 bases between. Germline loops: CDR1 SGHRS, CDR2 YFSETQ. The CDR3 bases are TGCGCCAGCAGCTGGGGGCCGACTTTACCAGATACGCAGTATTTT. Translated: CASSWGPTLPDTQYF.

Note on this clonotype: The CDR3 does not close with the conserved phenylalanine or tryptophan, likely indicating a read error. It is unclear where the CDR3 begins or ends on the DNA, so no DNA is shown, and the CDR3 is as TCRdb lists it. The rearrangement joins TRBV7-6 to TRBJ2-5; TRBD1, the table's D call, lacks a check against the DNA. In germline, CDR1 is SGHVS, CDR2 FNYEAQ. Inclusive of both ends, the CDR3 amounts to 10 amino acids. This CDR3 reads CASSLVVSGA.

The rearrangement joins TRBV2 to TRBJ1-5; D is uncertain. Germline values: CDR1 SNHLY, CDR2 FYNNEI. The germline V and J ends were trimmed by 4 bases and 9 bases, with 13 bases remaining between them. CDR3 length: 13 residues. In DNA form, the CDR3 reads TGTGCCAGCAGTGGGGAGGGCAAGCGGCCCCAGCATTTT. Encoded protein: CASSGEGKRPQHF.

Concerning this clonotype: The junction does not match germline at one end; this may be a read error. The gene calls are TRBV7-2 and TRBJ1-5, with D possibly TRBD1 on 6 matching bases. The germline V gene has CDR1 SGHTA and CDR2 FQGNSA. This CDR3 spans 14 amino acids. CDR3: CASSPRGGRHQKHF. In DNA form, the CDR3 reads TGTGCCAGCAGCCCTAGAGGGGGGCGACATCAGAAACACTTT.

The gene calls are TRBV15 and TRBJ2-3; 10 bases are shared with TRBD1. The V gene's germline CDR1 is LNHNV and CDR2 YYDKDF (reference sequence). J was trimmed by 4 bases and V by 0 bases; bases with no gene match: 7. This CDR3 region has 17 residues. The CDR3 protein is CATSREVDRGIADTQYF. As DNA, the CDR3 is TGTGCCACCAGCAGAGAGGTGGACAGGGGGATCGCAGATACGCAGTATTTT.

This clonotype has at least ten counts. The chain combines TRBV25-1 with TRBJ1-2; TRBD1 matches 10 bases. This CDR3 region has 16 residues. Germline V gene lookup returns CDR1 MGHDK and CDR2 SYGVNS. V shed 1 base, J shed 2 bases, and the junction held 4 bases outside the gene matches. The CDR3 region has the DNA TGTGCCAGCAGTGAATCGGGACAGGGGAAGAACTATGGCTACACCTTC. Its protein product is CASSESGQGKNYGYTF.

Concerning this clonotype itself: The junction shows a germline mismatch at one end, possibly a read error. The rearrangement links TRBV20-1 to TRBJ1-1; no clear D gene. Germline V lookup: CDR1 DFQATT, CDR2 SNEGSKA (reference sequence). The CDR3 totals 12 residues. For the CDR3, the DNA is TGCAGCGCTATAGATGGATACGCTAACGCTTTCTTT. Translating gives CSAIDGYANAFF.

V and J are TRBV20-1 and TRBJ1-2; maybe TRBD1 (5 bases). There are 13 residues in the CDR3. Trimming left V 1 base short and J 4 bases short, with 10 bases between. CDR1 and CDR2 from the germline V gene are DFQATT and SNEGSKA (reference sequence). DNA of the CDR3: TGCAGTGCTAGAGCCGACAGCAGCTATGGCTACACCTTC. It encodes CSARADSSYGYTF.

The chain uses TRBV7-2 and TRBJ1-6; 9 nucleotides align to TRBD1. Germline V gives CDR1 SGHTA, CDR2 FQGNSA. Trimming at V came to 2 bases and at J to 7 bases, leaving 3 bases not matched to a gene. The CDR3 runs 15 residues. CDR3 protein: CASSLTGQGNSPLHF. In DNA, the CDR3 is TGTGCCAGCAGCTTAACGGGACAGGGAAATTCACCCCTCCACTTT.

This clonotype was picked up one time. The V gene is TRBV20-1, the J gene TRBJ2-1, with D uncertain. Germline V lookup: CDR1 DFQATT, CDR2 SNEGSKA (reference sequence). Trimming stripped 7 bases from V and 9 bases from J, with 16 bases between. This CDR3 contains 12 residues. CDR3 loop: CSDPPPTGEQFF. The CDR3 nucleotides read TGCAGTGATCCACCTCCCACGGGTGAGCAGTTCTTC.

Notes on this clonotype: Compared with germline, one end of the junction differs, possibly owing to a read error. The J gene is TRBJ1-2, the V gene TRBV12-5; 7 positions agree with TRBD1. The CDR3 totals 14 residues. Germline-derived CDR1 and CDR2 are LGHNT and FRNRAP. The CDR3 DNA sequence: TGTGCCAGCAGTTTGGACAGGCGACGTTATGGCTACATCTTC. Protein product: CASSLDRRRYGYIF.

This clonotype occurred many times. J is TRBJ1-1 and V is TRBV15; no clear D. Trimming removed 2 bases from V and 8 bases from J, with 9 bases in between. This CDR3 comprises 12 residues. Germline loops: CDR1 LNHNV, CDR2 YYDKDF (reference sequence). The CDR3 bases are TGTGCCACCAGCAGACATGAGGTCGAAGCTTTCTTT. Amino acids: CATSRHEVEAFF. The full variable domain, rest sourced from reference TRBV15 and TRBJ1-1, is DAMVIQNPRYQVTQFGKPVTLSCSQTLNHNVMYWYQQKSSQAPKLLFHYYDKDFNNEADTPDNFQSRRPNTSFCFLDIRSPGLGDTAMYLCATSRHEVEAFFGQGTRLTVV.